The rows below give T cell receptor beta chains drawn from one sample of a study of beta chain features in type 1 diabetes. Generated by immunoSEQ multiplex PCR, the TCRdb table keeps only in-frame clones and is missing some. The table has a few hundred thousand clones, around 9.9% seen once. The sample taken for sequencing was central memory CD4+ T cells from blood. These receptors originate from a man between 18 and 35 years old in good health. CDR3s include the opening cysteine and the closing phenylalanine or tryptophan. The D gene is left open where the match is weak. Some rows mark clone size as missing; the rest say once, few, many or name a class of expanded clone.

NA	TRBV7-6	TRBJ2-7	few	CASSLGTAYEQYF	TGTGCCAGCAGCTTAGGAACCGCCTACGAGCAGTACTTC
NA	TRBV5-4	TRBJ2-5	few	CASSLRSLETQYF	TGTGCCAGCAGCCTCCGGTCCCTAGAGACCCAGTACTTC
TRBD2	TRBV5-4	TRBJ2-7	few	CASSLTAGARDEQYF	TGTGCCAGCAGCTTGACGGCGGGAGCAAGGGACGAGCAGTACTTC
NA	TRBV7-9	TRBJ2-7	NA	CASSLAQVRATRGYEQYF	TGTGCCAGCAGCTTAGCGCAGGTCAGGGCCACGAGGGGTTACGAGCAGTACTTC
NA	TRBV30	TRBJ1-1	many	CAWSLNRNTEAFF	TGTGCCTGGAGTTTAAATAGAAACACTGAAGCTTTCTTT
TRBD2	TRBV5-5	TRBJ2-1	few	CASSFSGRSTSEQFF	TGTGCCAGCAGCTTTAGCGGGAGGTCAACAAGTGAGCAGTTCTTC
TRBD2	TRBV29-1	TRBJ2-1	few	CSVEETSGYNEQFF	TGCAGCGTTGAAGAGACTAGCGGCTACAATGAGCAGTTCTTC
NA	TRBV27	TRBJ1-2	few	CASSLYENYGYTF	TGTGCCAGCAGTTTGTACGAGAACTATGGCTACACCTTC
TRBD2	TRBV10-2	TRBJ2-2	few	CASSDGLAGGDTGELFF	TGCGCCAGCAGTGACGGACTAGCGGGAGGGGACACCGGGGAGCTGTTTTTT
TRBD2	TRBV5-4	TRBJ2-7	NA	CASSPGLAAGEQYF	TGTGCCAGCAGCCCGGGACTAGCGGCAGGCGAGCAGTACTTC
NA	TRBV14	TRBJ1-2	few	CASSQGGGYTF	TGTGCCAGCAGCCAAGGAGGCGGCTACACCTTC
NA	TRBV19	TRBJ1-1	NA	CASTLGGSQPEAFF	TGTGCCAGTACCCTCGGGGGGAGCCAGCCCGAAGCTTTCTTT
TRBD1	TRBV6-1	TRBJ2-7	NA	CASSEAPGQGVYEQYF	TGTGCCAGCAGTGAAGCGCCAGGACAGGGAGTCTACGAGCAGTACTTC
TRBD1	TRBV7-9	TRBJ1-2	NA	CASSPSRQGGYGYTF	TGTGCCAGCAGCCCCTCAAGACAGGGGGGATATGGCTACACCTTC
TRBD2	TRBV15	TRBJ2-5	many	CATSPGLVRETQYF	TGTGCCACCAGTCCGGGACTAGTACGGGAGACCCAGTACTTC
NA	TRBV30	TRBJ2-6	NA	CAWSPLGVFGANVLTF	TGTGCCTGGAGTCCCCTGGGGGTTTTTGGGGCCAACGTCCTGACTTTC
TRBD2	TRBV28	TRBJ2-5	many	CASSPRGLAEETQYF	TGTGCCAGCAGTCCTCGGGGACTAGCGGAAGAGACCCAGTACTTC
NA	TRBV6-6	TRBJ2-2	NA	CASSYYRDGELFF	TGTGCCAGCAGTTACTACAGGGACGGGGAGCTGTTTTTT
NA	TRBV29-1	TRBJ1-2	NA	CSAASGAAYGYTF	TGCAGCGCGGCCTCAGGGGCGGCCTATGGCTACACCTTC
NA	TRBV6-1	TRBJ2-5	many	CASSGPRQETQYF	TGTGCCAGCTCGGGACCTCGCCAAGAGACCCAGTACTTC
TRBD2	TRBV2	TRBJ2-7	few	CATLETGGVGEQYF	TGTGCCACCCTCGAGACGGGAGGAGTAGGCGAGCAGTACTTC
NA	TRBV7-9	TRBJ2-7	few	CASSLAGVSYEQYF	TGTGCCAGCAGCTTGGCGGGCGTCTCCTACGAGCAGTACTTC
NA	TRBV15	TRBJ1-3	NA	CATSRNQMSSGNTIYF	TGTGCCACCAGCAGAAACCAGATGAGCTCTGGAAACACCATATATTTT
TRBD2	TRBV29-1	TRBJ2-3	few	CSVGTSGRRDTQYF	TGCAGCGTCGGCACTAGCGGGAGGAGGGATACGCAGTATTTT
NA	TRBV7-2	TRBJ2-3	many	CASSQASVEDTQYF	TGTGCCAGCAGCCAAGCGAGCGTAGAAGATACGCAGTATTTT
NA	TRBV7-2	TRBJ2-3	few	CASSFYSTDTQYF	TGTGCCAGCAGCTTCTATAGCACAGATACGCAGTATTTT
NA	TRBV6-4	TRBJ2-1	NA	CASSDGQRRNNEQFF	TGTGCCAGCAGTGACGGCCAACGAAGGAACAATGAGCAGTTCTTC
TRBD2	TRBV7-2	TRBJ2-7	NA	CASSPAGGLPSYEQYF	TGTGCCAGCAGCCCAGCGGGAGGGTTGCCGTCCTACGAGCAGTACTTC
TRBD1	TRBV5-1	TRBJ2-6	few	CASSPGQGGANVLTF	TGCGCCAGCAGCCCCGGACAGGGAGGGGCCAACGTCCTGACTTTC
NA	TRBV30	TRBJ1-4	few	CAWIWGGANEKLFF	TGTGCCTGGATATGGGGTGGGGCTAATGAAAAACTGTTTTTT
TRBD2	TRBV5-6	TRBJ2-3	NA	CASSQSLSGFSTDTQYF	TGTGCCAGCAGCCAATCCCTTAGCGGGTTTAGCACAGATACGCAGTATTTT
NA	TRBV29-1	TRBJ1-3	few	CSVERGDSGNTIYF	TGCAGCGTTGAAAGGGGCGACTCTGGAAACACCATATATTTT
TRBD1	TRBV15	TRBJ2-3	once	CATSRDQRTGGTDTQYF	TGTGCCACCAGCAGAGATCAGAGGACAGGGGGCACAGATACGCAGTATTTT
TRBD2	TRBV30	TRBJ2-7	NA	CAWSVGGRAGNEQYF	TGTGCCTGGAGTGTTGGGGGGAGGGCCGGCAACGAGCAGTACTTC